What follows is one TCR beta chain and its context. Which antigen it targets is not known. Per-base quality was not reported, and no clone a single base away is much larger than it. From cysteine to phenylalanine, the CDR3 is 15 amino acids long. Solely the CDR3 DNA is kept, with 45 bases framed from the first base. The germline V gene specifies SGHVS as CDR1 and FNYEAQ as CDR2. V drops 4 bases and J drops 0 bases, leaving 10 bases in between. The Qiagen DNeasy kit was used to extract genomic DNA both from unsorted PBMCs and from the negatively selected CD4+ and CD8+ fractions. TCR beta CDR3 regions were amplified by immunoSEQ multiplex PCR using primers annealing to V and J segments. A synthetic immune receptor repertoire was used to minimize amplification bias, and remaining bias was computationally removed after sequencing. Under the source paper's analysis protocol: Custom Python scripts were used to quantify repertoire diversity as the Shannon entropy index. Unsorted, CD4+ and CD8+ repertoires were examined separately, except in combined analyses, for which CD4+ and CD8+ sequences were merged in silico. TCRdb limited this immuneACCESS table to in-frame rearrangements with V and J called. A share of clones is missing; checked studies link under half to unresolved V genes, and the rest is unexplained. V, J and clone size reflect that table, while D and trimming were determined from the DNA. The sample profile shows some 16,000 clones; about 86% of them were found once. The ten largest clones take up about 0.82% of the sample.

The intended sense of this specimen's time point label: newly diagnosed, previously untreated cHL patient sample. A Miltenyi CD4+ T cell isolation kit was used for magnetic negative selection to purify CD4+ T cells from thawed PBMCs. PBMCs from patients with newly diagnosed, previously untreated classical Hodgkin lymphoma were sequenced as a comparison group for the relapsed/refractory trial patients. Peripheral blood was collected in 8 mL Vacutainer Cell Preparation Tubes, from which PBMCs were isolated by centrifugation and then cryopreserved. Purified CD4+ and CD8+ fractions were prepared only for cases with an additional available PBMC sample. On LS columns in a quadroMACS separator, the magnetically labelled cells were depleted, and the flow-through was collected as the purified fraction. This record comes from a study of PD-1 blockade in classical Hodgkin lymphoma (dated by TCRdb to about 2020). Study-level background: The study used CyTOF and TCR beta sequencing to define a peripheral blood immune signature of response to PD-1 blockade in classical Hodgkin lymphoma. The full study reports these points: Baseline TCR diversity was reported to be lower in newly diagnosed patients than in healthy donors, and even lower in relapsed/refractory patients. The study was restricted to a single clinical trial cohort, and the causes of repertoire differences, possibly disease activity or prior therapy, were left undefined.

The V and J segments used are TRBV7-6 and TRBJ1-5; no D gene call is confident. This receptor was identified in a human donor with classical Hodgkin lymphoma. The sequenced sample was CD4+ T cells from blood. DNA sequence: TGTGCCAGCAGCTCCCGACGGGATAGCAATCAGCCCCAGCATTTT. Translated, this gives CASSSRRDSNQPQHF.